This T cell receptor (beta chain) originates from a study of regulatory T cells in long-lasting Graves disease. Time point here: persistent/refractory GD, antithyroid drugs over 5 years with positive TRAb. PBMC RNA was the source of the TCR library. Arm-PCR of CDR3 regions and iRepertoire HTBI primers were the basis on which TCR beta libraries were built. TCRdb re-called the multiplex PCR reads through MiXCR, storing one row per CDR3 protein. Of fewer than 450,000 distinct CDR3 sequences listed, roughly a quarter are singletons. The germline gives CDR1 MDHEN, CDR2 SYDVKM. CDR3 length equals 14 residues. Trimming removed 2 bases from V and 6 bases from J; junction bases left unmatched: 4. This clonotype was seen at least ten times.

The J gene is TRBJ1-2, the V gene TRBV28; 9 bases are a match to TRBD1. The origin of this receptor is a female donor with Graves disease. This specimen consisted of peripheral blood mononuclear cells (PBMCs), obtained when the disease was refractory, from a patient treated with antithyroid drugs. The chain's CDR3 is CASSLRGQGHGYTF. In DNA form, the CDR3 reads TGTGCCAGCAGTTTAAGGGGACAGGGCCATGGCTACACCTTC.